This TCR beta chain was documented in a study of blood T cell repertoires in COVID-19 (TCRdb year 2020). As for the study more broadly: Collaborator samples came from the United States, Italy and Spain and covered acute and convalescent phases of COVID-19. Subjects who had been exposed to COVID-19, were actively infected with it, or had recovered from it provided the deeply sampled blood TCRbeta repertoires that made up the dataset. HLA class I and class II types, where available, came from metadata supplied by the sample provider rather than from assay-based typing. The samples were drawn from two sources: the first 160 participants of the ongoing ImmuneRACE study, and 1,000 to 1,500 subjects contributed by 6 global collaborators. A freely available public database, intended as a resource for researchers studying the immune response to SARS-CoV-2, is where the repertoires were released. The sample metadata nearly always contained a de-identified subject ID, COVID-19 status, age in years and sex. The prospective study material was composed of cDNA or gDNA derived from T cells, B-cell-depleted T cells, or PBMCs.

The immunoSEQ Assay, a bias-controlled multiplex PCR, was used to amplify TCRbeta CDR3 regions from genomic DNA. The authors processed their data as follows. Within the assay, amplification of reference gene primers was used to estimate how many nucleated cells each sample contained. To quantify the absolute abundance of each unique TCRbeta CDR3 rearrangement, sequence reads were collapsed and filtered. For each sample, productive Simpson clonality was calculated as the square root of Simpson's diversity index across productive rearrangements. This is the immuneACCESS table as TCRdb keeps it, with only in-frame sequences that have V and J called. A part of the clones is gone; compared with another copy, unresolved V genes explain less than half, and the rest is unexplained. The V and J calls and clone size were taken over from that table, and D and trimming were inferred from the DNA. This sample lists under 150,000 clones; roughly 90% were detected once. About 3.5% of the sample rests with the top ten.

Clipping removes 0 bases from V and 4 bases from J, with 9 as the unmatched junction base count. Reading the germline V gene gives CDR1 SGHTS and CDR2 YDEGEE. Including cysteine and phenylalanine, the CDR3 has 16 amino acids. The sequence is cut down to CDR3 DNA, 48 bases in frame from base 1. Comments on this clone: What antigen it recognizes has not been identified. There are no base qualities to consult, and no much larger clone falls within one base.

The paper as a whole reports these results and caveats: The amount of clinical and demographic metadata varied by source and participant and was provided uncurated.

Whole blood was collected in K2EDTA tubes by collaborating institutions according to the institutions' own protocols. Collaborator samples were shipped for TCRbeta analysis as frozen whole blood, isolated PBMCs, or DNA extracted from either sample type. What was sequenced was peripheral blood. The receptor was isolated from a man aged 45-60 years with active COVID-19. The V gene is TRBV5-8 and the J gene is TRBJ1-1, with 7 junctional bases fitting TRBD1. The CDR3 loop reads CASSLDGAAGGTEAFF. The DNA sequence is given as TGTGCCAGCAGCTTGGACGGGGCGGCAGGGGGCACTGAAGCTTTCTTT.